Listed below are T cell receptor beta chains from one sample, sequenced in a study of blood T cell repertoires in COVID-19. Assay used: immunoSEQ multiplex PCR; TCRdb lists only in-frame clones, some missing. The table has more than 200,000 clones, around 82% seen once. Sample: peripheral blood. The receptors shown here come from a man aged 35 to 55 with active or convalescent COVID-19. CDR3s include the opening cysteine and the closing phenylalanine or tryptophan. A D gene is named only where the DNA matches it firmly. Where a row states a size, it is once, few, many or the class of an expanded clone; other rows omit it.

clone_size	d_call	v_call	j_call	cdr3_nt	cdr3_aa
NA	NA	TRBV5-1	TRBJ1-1	TGCGCCAGCAGCTTGGAAGGGGAGAACACTGAAGCTTTCTTT	CASSLEGENTEAFF
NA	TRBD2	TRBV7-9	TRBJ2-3	TGTGCCAGCAGCCCCGGGACTAGCGCAGATACGCAGTATTTT	CASSPGTSADTQYF
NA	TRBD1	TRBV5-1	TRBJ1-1	TGCGCCAGCAGCCACTCGACAGGGAACTCCCTTGAAGCTTTCTTT	CASSHSTGNSLEAFF
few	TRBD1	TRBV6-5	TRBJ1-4	TGTGCCAGCAGTTTGACAGGGACCACTAATGAAAAACTGTTTTTT	CASSLTGTTNEKLFF
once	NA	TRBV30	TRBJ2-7	TGTGCCTGGAGTGCAGGTTACAACTACGAGCAGTACTTC	CAWSAGYNYEQYF
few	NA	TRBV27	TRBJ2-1	TGTGCCAGTTATAAGGGGGTGGGTTACAATGAGCAGTTCTTC	CASYKGVGYNEQFF
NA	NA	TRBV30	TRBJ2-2	TGTGCCTGGATGGTGGGAGATTTCACCGGGGAGCTGTTTTTT	CAWMVGDFTGELFF
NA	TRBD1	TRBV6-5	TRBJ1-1	TGTGCCAGCAGTTCTTACAGGGGCCGGGACACTGAAGCTTTCTTT	CASSSYRGRDTEAFF
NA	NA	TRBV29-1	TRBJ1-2	TGCAGCGTTGTTGGCAGCCGACTTGGCTACACCTTC	CSVVGSRLGYTF
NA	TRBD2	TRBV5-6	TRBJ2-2	TGTGCCAGCAGCTTGGGCGGGAGAACCAGGGAGCTGTTTTTT	CASSLGGRTRELFF
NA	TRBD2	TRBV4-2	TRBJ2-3	TGTGCCAGCAGCCAGCAACTAGCGGGAGGGCAGGGAGATACGCAGTATTTT	CASSQQLAGGQGDTQYF
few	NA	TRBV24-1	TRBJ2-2	TGTGCCACCAGTGTTGCGACAGGCGTCTTGGTTCCCACCGGGGAGCTGTTTTTT	CATSVATGVLVPTGELFF
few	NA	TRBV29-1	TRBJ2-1	TGCAGCGTTGAGGAGGTTTGGGGCAATGAGCAGTTCTTC	CSVEEVWGNEQFF
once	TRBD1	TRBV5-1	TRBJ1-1	TGCGCCAGCAGCTTACAGGGGGCCCGCCCCAACTCGAACATGAACACTGAAGCTTTCTTT	CASSLQGARPNSNMNTEAFF
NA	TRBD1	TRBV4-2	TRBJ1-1	TGTGCCAGCAGCGCCCGACAGGGGGCTAGGGACACTGAAGCTTTCTTT	CASSARQGARDTEAFF
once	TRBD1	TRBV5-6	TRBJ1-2	TGTGCCAGCAGCTCGGACAGGGGGCGTAGCTATGGCTACACCTTC	CASSSDRGRSYGYTF
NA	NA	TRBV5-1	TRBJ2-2	TGCGCCAGCAGCTTTAGCGGCGCGAACACCGGGGAGCTGTTTTTT	CASSFSGANTGELFF
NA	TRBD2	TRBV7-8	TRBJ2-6	TGTGCCAGCAGCTTACAATGGCGGGGGTCTGGGGCCAACGTCCTGACTTTC	CASSLQWRGSGANVLTF
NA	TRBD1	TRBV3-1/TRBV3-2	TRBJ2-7	TGTGCCAGCAGCCAAGTTCTGGGACAGGGCTCCTACGAGCAGTACTTC	CASSQVLGQGSYEQYF
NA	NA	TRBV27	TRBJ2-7	TGTGCCAGCAGTTTTTCTGGGCAGGGATACTACGAGCAGTACTTC	CASSFSGQGYYEQYF
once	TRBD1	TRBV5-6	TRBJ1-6	TGTGCCAGCAGCTTTGGGGACAGAGATATATTCACCCTCCACTTT	CASSFGDRDIFTLHF
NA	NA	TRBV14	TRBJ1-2	TGTGCCAGCAGCCCCAGAGGTGGGTCCTTCTATGGCTACACCTTC	CASSPRGGSFYGYTF
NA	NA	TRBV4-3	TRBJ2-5	TGCGCCAGCAGCCAAGATCATGGCAGGGGAGAGACCCAGTACTTC	CASSQDHGRGETQYF
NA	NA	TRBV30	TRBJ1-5	TGTGCCTGGAGTTCCGGGAACGGCTGGAATCAGCCCCAGCATTTT	CAWSSGNGWNQPQHF
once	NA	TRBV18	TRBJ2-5	TGTGCCAGCTCCTCGGGACTCCTCACGGGGGAGACCCAGTACTTC	CASSSGLLTGETQYF
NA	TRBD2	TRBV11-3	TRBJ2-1	TGTGCCAGCAGTTCGCGCGGGGGAAGCTCCTACAATGAGCAGTTCTTC	CASSSRGGSSYNEQFF
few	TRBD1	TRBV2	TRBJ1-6	TGTGCCAGCAGTGGGGACAGGGGTTCGGATTCACCCCTCCACTTT	CASSGDRGSDSPLHF
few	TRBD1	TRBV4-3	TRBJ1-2	TGCGCCAGCAGCCAATCGAGGACAGGGGGTGATGGCTACACCTTC	CASSQSRTGGDGYTF
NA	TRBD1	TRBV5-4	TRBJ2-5	TGTGCCAGCAGCTTGACTCAGGGGGCCCAAGAGACCCAGTACTTC	CASSLTQGAQETQYF